This T cell receptor beta chain appears in the sequencing data of a study of blood T cell repertoires in COVID-19. On the study more broadly: Samples came from the United States, Italy and Spain, spanning acute and convalescent COVID-19. From T cells, B-cell-depleted T cells, or PBMCs came the material, which was cDNA or gDNA.

In this sample, this clone turned up once. V shed 0 bases and J shed 2 bases, with 10 bases lying between them. The CDR3 spans 15 residues. Germline assignment: CDR1 LGHNA and CDR2 YNFKEQ. As processed by the authors: Amplification of reference gene primers provided the estimated nucleated cell counts. Libraries were prepared by immunoSEQ multiplex PCR; TCRdb keeps only in-frame clonotypes and omits some of them. V and J calls plus clone size are reproduced from that table; the DNA served to infer D and trimming. This sample carries 110,000 or so clones, around 81% of them seen once, and the ten largest clones take around two fifths.

What was sequenced was peripheral blood. The origin of this receptor is a man at least 80 years old with acute or convalescent COVID-19. This chain links TRBV4-2 with TRBJ1-2, with D possibly being TRBD1 (6 bases). CDR3 DNA: TGTGCCAGCAGCCAAGAGGCGGGGGCCAACTATGGCTACACCTTC. Encoded protein: CASSQEAGANYGYTF.